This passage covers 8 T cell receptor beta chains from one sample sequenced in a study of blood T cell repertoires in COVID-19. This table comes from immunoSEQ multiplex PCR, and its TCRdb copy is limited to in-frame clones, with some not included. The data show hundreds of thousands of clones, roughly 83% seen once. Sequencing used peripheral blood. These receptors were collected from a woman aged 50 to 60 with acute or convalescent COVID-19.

This CDR3 reads CASTDWERHF. The CDR3 DNA reads as TGTGCCAGCACCGATTGGGAGCGGCATTTT. The gene calls are TRBV12-3 or TRBV12-4 and TRBJ1-5; D is uncertain. V lost 7 bases to trimming and J lost 15 bases, with 13 bases between them. The CDR3 covers 10 residues.

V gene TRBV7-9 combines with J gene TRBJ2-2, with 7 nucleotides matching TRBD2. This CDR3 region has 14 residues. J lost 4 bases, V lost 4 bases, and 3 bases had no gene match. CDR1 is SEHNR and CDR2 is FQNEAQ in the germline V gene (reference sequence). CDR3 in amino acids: CASSSLAVTGELFF. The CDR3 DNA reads TGTGCCAGCAGCTCCCTAGCGGTCACCGGGGAGCTGTTTTTT. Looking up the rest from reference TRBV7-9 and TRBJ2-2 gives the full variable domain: DTGVSQNPRHKITKRGQNVTFRCDPISEHNRLYWYRQTLGQGPEFLTYFQNEAQLEKSRLLSDRFSAERPKGSFSTLEIQRTEQGDSAMYLCASSSLAVTGELFFGEGSRLTVL.

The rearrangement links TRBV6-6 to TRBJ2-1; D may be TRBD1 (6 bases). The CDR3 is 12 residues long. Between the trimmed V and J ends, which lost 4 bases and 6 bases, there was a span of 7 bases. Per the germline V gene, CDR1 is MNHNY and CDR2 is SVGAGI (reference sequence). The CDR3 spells CASSSTGNEQFF. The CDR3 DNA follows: TGTGCCAGCAGTTCGACAGGCAATGAGCAGTTCTTC.

CDR3 sequence (DNA): TGTGCCAGCAGTGAACAGATCAGGAACCACGAGCAGTACTTC. It encodes CASSEQIRNHEQYF. The J gene is TRBJ2-7, the V gene TRBV2; D gene ambiguous. Trimming stripped 2 bases from V and 5 bases from J, with 13 bases between. Germline V gives CDR1 SNHLY, CDR2 FYNNEI. The CDR3 spans 14 residues.

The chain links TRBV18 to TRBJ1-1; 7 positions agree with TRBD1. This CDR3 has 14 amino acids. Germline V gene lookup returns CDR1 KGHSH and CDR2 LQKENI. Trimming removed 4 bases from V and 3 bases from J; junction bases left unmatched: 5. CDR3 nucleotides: TGTGCCAGCTCACAGGGGGCTGGGGACACTGAAGCTTTCTTT. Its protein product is CASSQGAGDTEAFF.

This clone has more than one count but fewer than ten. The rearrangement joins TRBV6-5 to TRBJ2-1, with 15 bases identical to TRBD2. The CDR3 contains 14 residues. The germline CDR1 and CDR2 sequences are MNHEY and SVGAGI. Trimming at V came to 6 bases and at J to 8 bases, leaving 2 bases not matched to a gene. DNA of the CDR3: TGTGCCAGCAGATGGACTAGCGGGAGGGATGAGCAGTTCTTC. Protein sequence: CASRWTSGRDEQFF.

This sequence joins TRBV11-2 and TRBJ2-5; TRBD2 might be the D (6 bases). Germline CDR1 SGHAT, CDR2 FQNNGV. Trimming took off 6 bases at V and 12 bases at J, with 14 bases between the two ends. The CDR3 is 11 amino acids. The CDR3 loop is CASREGRWEYF. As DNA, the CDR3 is TGTGCCAGCAGGGAGGGGAGATGGGAGTACTTC.

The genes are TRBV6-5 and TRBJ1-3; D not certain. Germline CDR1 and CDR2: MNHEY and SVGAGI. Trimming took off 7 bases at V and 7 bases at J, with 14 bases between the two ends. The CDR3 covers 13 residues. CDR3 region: CASIEHQANTIYF. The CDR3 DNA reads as TGTGCCAGCATCGAACACCAGGCGAACACCATATATTTT.